Below, one T cell receptor (beta chain) is given with its context. It has no known antigen specificity. A much larger clonotype is one base distant, so this may be a read error. The data were obtained in a study of immune heterogeneity within non-small cell lung tumors (dated by TCRdb to the late 2010s). Broadly, across the study: By histology, a handful of squamous cell carcinomas, 10 to 11 non-squamous carcinomas and 1 tumor not otherwise specified were included. To examine intratumoral immune heterogeneity, the study used whole-exome sequencing, RNA-seq and TCR beta repertoire sequencing on multiple spatially distinct regions of each NSCLC tumor. TCR repertoire analysis included 55 to 65 tumor loci from about 14 patients, whereas transcriptome data included only 40 or so loci from about 13 patients. Binding of neoantigens to the HLA alleles of each patient was predicted with netMHCpan-3.0 for mutant peptides of 8 to 11 amino acids. General findings and caveats noted by the study authors: A statistically significant but moderate positive correlation (R approximately 0.34) was observed between local T-cell repertoire clonality and local tumor mutational burden. Within a given patient, the same dominant CDR3B clonotypes showed up repeatedly across loci, although different tumor locations also carried unique high-frequency clones. Individual patients mostly had different high-frequency TCR beta clonotypes.

Counted from cysteine to phenylalanine, this CDR3 has 15 amino acids. Only the CDR3 DNA stays, 45 bases, in frame from base 1. The germline V gene yields MNHNS for CDR1 and SASEGT for CDR2. V is reduced by 7 bases and J by 5 bases, leaving a spacing of 19 bases between them. For the TCR template, genomic DNA was extracted from bulk tumor tissue, and roughly 580 ng of gDNA was amplified for each sample. During surgery, several biopsies were collected from each primary tumor and placed as far from one another as possible within the tumor mass. Patients in the study cohort, which was described as untreated, were newly diagnosed NSCLC cases going through curative surgery. The donor group was made up of some 15 newly diagnosed non-small cell lung cancer patients undergoing surgery with curative intent. A couple of independent pathologists examined the resected tumor masses. Only high-quality DNA and RNA samples were carried forward to sequencing.

The TCR beta CDR3 region was amplified with a multiplex PCR system whose first round of approximately 10 cycles used 32 V-gene forward primers and 13 J-gene reverse primers. A QIAGEN Multiplex PCR Kit was used for first-round PCR, and the primer sequences were filed in Chinese patent CN105087789A. In a second PCR round, Illumina universal primers were added with the Phusion High-Fidelity PCR Kit. Paired-end sequencing of TCR libraries was carried out on the Illumina HiSeq X Ten platform at a read length of 151 bp. In the authors' own workflow: Cutadapt was used to discard reads without multiplex PCR primers, PEAR merged the read pairs, and MiXCR with default settings called the CDR3 regions. Repertoire diversity used Shannon entropy, and clonality was computed as one minus Shannon entropy divided by ln of productive unique sequence count. A clonotype counted as a dominant or high-frequency T-cell clone when its frequency was 0.5% or higher. The public sequencing data were trimmed at Q25 with fastp and processed into clonotypes with MiXCR by TCRdb, which kept only in-frame beta chains. Each entry merges the rows of one CDR3 protein and shows their most common DNA and genes. None of the V and J calls come from the authors' own analysis; TCRdb made them. The sample table records more than 9,000 distinct CDR3 sequences; more than 25% of these occur just once. The ten largest clones capture 21% of the sample.

The source of this sequence is a woman in her forties or fifties with non-small cell lung cancer. This receptor chain uses TRBV6-1 and TRBJ2-3, with TRBD1 tentatively as D gene (6 bases match). Input material: lung tumor tissue. The nucleotide sequence reads TGTGCCAGCAAATTAGCGTGGGGGCAAGTAGATACGCAGTATTTT. This codes for CASKLAWGQVDTQYF.